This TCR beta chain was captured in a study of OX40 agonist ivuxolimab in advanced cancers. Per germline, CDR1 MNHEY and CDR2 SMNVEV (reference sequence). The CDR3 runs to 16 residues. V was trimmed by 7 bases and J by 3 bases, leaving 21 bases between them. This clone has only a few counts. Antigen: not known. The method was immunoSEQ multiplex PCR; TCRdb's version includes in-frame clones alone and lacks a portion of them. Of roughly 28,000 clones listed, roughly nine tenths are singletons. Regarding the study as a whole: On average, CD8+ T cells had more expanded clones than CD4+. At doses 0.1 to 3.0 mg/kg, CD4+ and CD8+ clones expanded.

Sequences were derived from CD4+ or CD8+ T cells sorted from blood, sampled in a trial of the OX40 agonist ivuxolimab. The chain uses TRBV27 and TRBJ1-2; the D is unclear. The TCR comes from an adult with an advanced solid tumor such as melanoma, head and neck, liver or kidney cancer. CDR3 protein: CASTLQSWSRDYGYTF. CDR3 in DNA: TGTGCCAGCACTCTGCAATCCTGGAGCAGAGACTATGGCTACACCTTC.